The 10 T cell receptor beta chains in this list originate from one sample, sequenced in a study of lymphopenia after photon versus proton radiotherapy. Some clones are missing from TCRdb's copy, which holds only in-frame ones; the method was immunoSEQ multiplex PCR. Of more than 45,000 clones in the sample, about 81% were seen once. The specimen was peripheral blood, collected from a patient treated with proton-based radiotherapy. These receptors were collected from a man aged 60 to 75 with pancreatic cancer.

J is TRBJ2-2 and V is TRBV7-9; 9 nucleotides line up with TRBD1. The CDR3 is 18 amino acids. Per the germline V gene, CDR1 is SEHNR and CDR2 is FQNEAQ (reference sequence). The trim removed 4 bases at V and 0 bases at J, leaving 9 bases unmatched. In DNA form, the CDR3 reads TGTGCCAGCAGCTCCGATATCCACAGGGGGCCGAACACCGGGGAGCTGTTTTTT. This encodes CASSSDIHRGPNTGELFF.

The chain combines TRBV7-2 with TRBJ2-2; D is unclear. V lost 2 bases, J lost 5 bases, and 3 bases lay in between. In germline, CDR1 is SGHTA, CDR2 FQGNSA. The CDR3 spans 12 residues. DNA for the CDR3: TGTGCCAGCAGCTTATGGACCGGGGAGCTGTTTTTT. This translates into CASSLWTGELFF.

V is TRBV6-6 and J is TRBJ1-2; no reliable D call. Germline CDR1 is MNHNY and CDR2 is SVGAGI (reference sequence). Trimming shortened V by 4 bases and J by 6 bases, and 15 bases separated the two germline ends. This CDR3 comprises 14 residues. The CDR3, as DNA: TGTGCCAGCAGTTTCCCGACCGATGATAATGGCTACACCTTC. Translation gives CASSFPTDDNGYTF.

This clone turned up a few times. The chain combines TRBV18 with TRBJ1-2; a weak D match, TRBD1 (6 bases). Germline values: CDR1 KGHSH, CDR2 LQKENI. V lost 4 bases, J lost 4 bases, and 10 bases lay in between. This CDR3 comprises 13 residues. As DNA, the CDR3 is TGTGCCAGCTCACGGGACACCGGCTATGGCTACACCTTC. Translation: CASSRDTGYGYTF.

V and J are TRBV5-1 and TRBJ2-5, with a tentative D call TRBD1 (5 bases). Trimming cost V 2 bases and J 1 base, with 9 bases left between them. Germline CDR1 SGHRS, CDR2 YFSETQ. This CDR3 comprises 14 residues. The CDR3 spells CASSFQGTQETQYF. The CDR3, as DNA: TGCGCCAGCAGCTTTCAGGGCACCCAAGAGACCCAGTACTTC.

The chain joins TRBV25-1 to TRBJ2-5; D ambiguous. CDR3 length equals 14 residues. Germline loops: CDR1 MGHDK, CDR2 SYGVNS. Trimming shortened V by 3 bases and J by 2 bases, and 10 bases separated the two germline ends. This chain's CDR3 is CASSDRRSQETQYF. The CDR3 nucleotides read TGTGCCAGCAGTGATAGGCGGAGTCAAGAGACCCAGTACTTC.

This chain uses TRBV27 with TRBJ2-1, with a possible D match to TRBD2 (6 bases). The germline V and J ends were trimmed by 0 bases and 9 bases, with 9 bases remaining between them. This CDR3 is 13 amino acids long. Per the germline V gene, CDR1 is MNHEY and CDR2 is SMNVEV (reference sequence). The CDR3 loop is CASSLSVGGEQFF. Written as DNA, the CDR3 is TGTGCCAGCAGTTTATCGGTGGGGGGTGAGCAGTTCTTC.

This chain connects TRBV10-1 to TRBJ1-6; D gene ambiguous. V lost 4 bases and J lost 7, with 8 bases in between. Germline-derived CDR1 and CDR2 are WNHNN and SYGVQD (reference sequence). The CDR3 spans 13 residues. This CDR3 reads CASSGSLNSPLHF. The CDR3, as DNA: TGCGCCAGCAGTGGCAGCTTAAATTCACCCCTCCACTTT.

V gene TRBV27 combines with J gene TRBJ2-7; 8 nucleotides match TRBD1. The CDR3 totals 15 residues. The ends lost 3 bases at V and 6 bases at J; junction bases unmatched: 10. CDR1 MNHEY and CDR2 SMNVEV come from the germline V gene (reference sequence). CDR3 DNA: TGTGCCAGCAGTTTCCTCCAGGGGGCGGAAGGCGAGCAGTACTTC. Translating gives CASSFLQGAEGEQYF.

The chain is built from TRBV2 and TRBJ2-3; tentative D call: TRBD2 (6 bases). Trimming removed 9 bases from V and 1 base from J, with 14 bases in between. Looked up from germline, CDR1 is SNHLY and CDR2 is FYNNEI. The CDR3 runs to 14 residues. This CDR3 is CASAGGTGTDTQYF. The CDR3 DNA reads as TGTGCCAGTGCCGGGGGTACGGGCACAGATACGCAGTATTTT.